The clone carrying this TCR beta chain showed up just once. J was trimmed by 15 bases and V by 6 bases; bases with no gene match: 9. CDR3 size: 12 residues. The data derive from a study of blood T cell repertoires in COVID-19. Per the study methods: From reference gene primer amplification, estimates of nucleated cell counts were derived. The protocol was immunoSEQ multiplex PCR, while the TCRdb copy is restricted to in-frame clones and leaves out a portion. The D gene and trimming were derived from the DNA, and the V and J assignments and clone size from that table. This sample has around 160,000 clones; more than 70% occur once, and the top ten carry about 6%.

Specimen: PBMCs or T cells enriched from blood (not recorded which). The receptor's source is a man aged 40-49 years who had recovered from COVID-19. The chain links TRBV12-3 or TRBV12-4 to TRBJ2-1; 9 bases match TRBD1. CDR3 sequence reads: CASSTGTGSLFF. CDR3 coding DNA: TGTGCCAGCAGCACCGGGACAGGGAGCCTGTTCTTC.